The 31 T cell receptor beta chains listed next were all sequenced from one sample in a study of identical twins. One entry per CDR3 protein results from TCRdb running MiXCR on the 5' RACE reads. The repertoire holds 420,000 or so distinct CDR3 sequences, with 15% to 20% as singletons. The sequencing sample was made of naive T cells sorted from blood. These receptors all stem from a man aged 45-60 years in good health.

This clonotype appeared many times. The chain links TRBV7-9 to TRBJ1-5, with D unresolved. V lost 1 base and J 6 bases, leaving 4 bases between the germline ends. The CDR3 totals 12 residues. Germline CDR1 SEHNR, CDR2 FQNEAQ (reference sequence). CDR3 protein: CASSLGGQPQHF. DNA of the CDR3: TGTGCCAGCAGCTTAGGGGGTCAGCCCCAGCATTTT.

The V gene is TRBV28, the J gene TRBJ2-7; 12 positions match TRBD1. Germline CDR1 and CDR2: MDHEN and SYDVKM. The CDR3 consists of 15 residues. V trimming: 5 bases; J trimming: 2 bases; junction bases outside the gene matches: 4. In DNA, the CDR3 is TGTGCCAGCAGTGTGGGACAGGGGGCCCCCTACGAGCAGTACTTC. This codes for CASSVGQGAPYEQYF.

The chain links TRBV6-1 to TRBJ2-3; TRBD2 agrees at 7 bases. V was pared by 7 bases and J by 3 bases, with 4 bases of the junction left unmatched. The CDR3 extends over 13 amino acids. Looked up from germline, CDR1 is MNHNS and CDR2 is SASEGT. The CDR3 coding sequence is TGTGCCAGCAAGACGGGGGGAACAGATACGCAGTATTTT. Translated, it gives CASKTGGTDTQYF.

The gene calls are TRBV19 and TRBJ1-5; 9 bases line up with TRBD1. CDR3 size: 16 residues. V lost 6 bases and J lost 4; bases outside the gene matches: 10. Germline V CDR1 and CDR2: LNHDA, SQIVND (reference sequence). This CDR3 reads CASSPLDRGGNQPQHF. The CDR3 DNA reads TGTGCCAGTAGCCCGTTGGACAGGGGAGGAAATCAGCCCCAGCATTTT. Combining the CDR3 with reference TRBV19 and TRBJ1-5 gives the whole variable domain DGGITQSPKYLFRKEGQNVTLSCEQNLNHDAMYWYRQDPGQGLRLIYYSQIVNDFQKGDIAEGYSVSREKKESFPLTVTSAQKNPTAFYLCASSPLDRGGNQPQHFGDGTRLSIL.

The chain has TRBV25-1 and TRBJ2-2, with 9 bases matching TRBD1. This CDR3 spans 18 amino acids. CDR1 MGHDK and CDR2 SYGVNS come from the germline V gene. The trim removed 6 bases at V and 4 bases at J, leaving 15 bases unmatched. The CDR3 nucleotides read TGTGCCAGCAGCCCCTCCCCGGGACAGGGTGCTACCACCGGGGAGCTGTTTTTT. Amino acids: CASSPSPGQGATTGELFF.

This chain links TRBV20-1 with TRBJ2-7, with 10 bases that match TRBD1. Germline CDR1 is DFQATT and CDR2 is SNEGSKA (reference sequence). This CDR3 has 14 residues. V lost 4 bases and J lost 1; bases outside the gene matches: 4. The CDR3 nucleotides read TGCAGTGCTACGAGGGACAGGGGTTCCTACGAGCAGTACTTC. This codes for CSATRDRGSYEQYF.

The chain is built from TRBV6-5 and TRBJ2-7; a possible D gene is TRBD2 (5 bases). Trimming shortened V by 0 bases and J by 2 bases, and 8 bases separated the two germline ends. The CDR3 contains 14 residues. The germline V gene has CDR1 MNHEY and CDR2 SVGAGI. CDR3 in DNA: TGTGCCAGCAGTTACTCGGGAGTCCCCTACGAGCAGTACTTC. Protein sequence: CASSYSGVPYEQYF.

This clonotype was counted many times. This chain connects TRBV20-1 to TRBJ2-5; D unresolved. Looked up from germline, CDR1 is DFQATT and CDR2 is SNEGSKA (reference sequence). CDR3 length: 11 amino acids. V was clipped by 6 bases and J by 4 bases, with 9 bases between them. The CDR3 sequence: CSARWGETQYF. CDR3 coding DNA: TGCAGTGCCCGATGGGGAGAGACCCAGTACTTC.

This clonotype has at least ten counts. CDR3 bases: TGCAGTGCTGAGACAGGGAGTGGAGATACGCAGTATTTT. Protein product: CSAETGSGDTQYF. This chain uses TRBV20-1 with TRBJ2-3, with TRBD1 identical over 7 bases. V shed 5 bases, J shed 5 bases, and the junction held 7 bases outside the gene matches. Germline V gene lookup returns CDR1 DFQATT and CDR2 SNEGSKA (reference sequence). This CDR3 comprises 13 residues.

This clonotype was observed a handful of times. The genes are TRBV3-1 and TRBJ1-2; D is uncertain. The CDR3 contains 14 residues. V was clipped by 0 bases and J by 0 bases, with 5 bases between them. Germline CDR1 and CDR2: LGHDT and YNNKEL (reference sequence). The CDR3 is CASSQEGPNYGYTF. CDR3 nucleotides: TGTGCCAGCAGCCAAGAAGGACCTAACTATGGCTACACCTTC.

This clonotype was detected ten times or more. The DNA of the CDR3 is TGTGCCAGCAGTTACTCGCATCTAGGGAACACCGGGGAGCTGTTTTTT. Translated, it gives CASSYSHLGNTGELFF. This chain links TRBV6-5 with TRBJ2-2; D ambiguous. This CDR3 has 16 amino acids. Germline values: CDR1 MNHEY, CDR2 SVGAGI. V lost 0 bases and J lost 1, with 9 bases in between.

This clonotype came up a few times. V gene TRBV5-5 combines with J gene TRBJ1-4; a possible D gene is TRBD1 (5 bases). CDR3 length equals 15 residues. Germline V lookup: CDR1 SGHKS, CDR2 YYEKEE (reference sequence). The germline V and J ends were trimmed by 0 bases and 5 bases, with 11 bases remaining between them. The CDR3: CASSLGPQANEKLFF. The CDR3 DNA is TGTGCCAGCAGCTTGGGACCACAGGCAAATGAAAAACTGTTTTTT.

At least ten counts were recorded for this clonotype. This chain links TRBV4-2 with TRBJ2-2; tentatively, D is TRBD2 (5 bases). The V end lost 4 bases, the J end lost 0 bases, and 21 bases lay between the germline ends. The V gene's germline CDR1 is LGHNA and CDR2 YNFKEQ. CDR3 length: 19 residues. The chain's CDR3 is CASSPSLGYGVANTGELFF. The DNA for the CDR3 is TGTGCCAGCAGCCCATCTTTGGGTTACGGGGTCGCGAACACCGGGGAGCTGTTTTTT.

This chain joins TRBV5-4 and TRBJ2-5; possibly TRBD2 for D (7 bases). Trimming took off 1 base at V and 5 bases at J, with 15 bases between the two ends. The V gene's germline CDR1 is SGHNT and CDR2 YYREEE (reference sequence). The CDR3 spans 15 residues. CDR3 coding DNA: TGTGCCAGCAGCTTGCGGGGGGCTCTGGGTGAGACCCAGTACTTC. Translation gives CASSLRGALGETQYF. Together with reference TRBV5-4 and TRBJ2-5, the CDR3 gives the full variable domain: ETGVTQSPTHLIKTRGQQVTLRCSSQSGHNTVSWYQQALGQGPQFIFQYYREEENGRGNFPPRFSGLQFPNYSSELNVNALELDDSALYLCASSLRGALGETQYFGPGTRLLVL.

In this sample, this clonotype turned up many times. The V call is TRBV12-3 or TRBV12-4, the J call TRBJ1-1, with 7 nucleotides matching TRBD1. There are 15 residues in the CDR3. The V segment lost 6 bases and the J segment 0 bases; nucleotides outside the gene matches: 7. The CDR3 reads CASSPTTGMNTEAFF. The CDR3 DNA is TGTGCCAGCAGCCCCACGACAGGGATGAACACTGAAGCTTTCTTT.

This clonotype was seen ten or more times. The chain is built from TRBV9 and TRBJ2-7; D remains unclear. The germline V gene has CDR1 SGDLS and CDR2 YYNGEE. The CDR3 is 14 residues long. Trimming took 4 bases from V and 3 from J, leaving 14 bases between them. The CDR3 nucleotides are TGTGCCAGCAGCTTTCGCCTGGACGGCTACGAGCAGTACTTC. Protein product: CASSFRLDGYEQYF.

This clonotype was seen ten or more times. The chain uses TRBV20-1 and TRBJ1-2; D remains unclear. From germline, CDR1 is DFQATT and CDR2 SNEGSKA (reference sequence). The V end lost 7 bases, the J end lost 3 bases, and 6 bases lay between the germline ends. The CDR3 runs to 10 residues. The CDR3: CSVHDYGYTF. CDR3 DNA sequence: TGCAGTGTCCATGACTATGGCTACACCTTC.

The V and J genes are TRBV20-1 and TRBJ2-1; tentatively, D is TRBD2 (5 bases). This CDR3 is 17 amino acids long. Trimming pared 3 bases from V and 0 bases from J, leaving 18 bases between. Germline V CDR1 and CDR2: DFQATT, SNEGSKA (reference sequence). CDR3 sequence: CSARIRFGISSYNEQFF. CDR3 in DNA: TGCAGTGCTAGGATAAGATTCGGGATTAGCTCCTACAATGAGCAGTTCTTC.

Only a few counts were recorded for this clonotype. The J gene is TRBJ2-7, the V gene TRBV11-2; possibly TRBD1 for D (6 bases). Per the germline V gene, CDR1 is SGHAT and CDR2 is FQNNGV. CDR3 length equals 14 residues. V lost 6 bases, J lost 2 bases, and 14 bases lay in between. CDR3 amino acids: CASRQDSFTYEQYF. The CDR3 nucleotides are TGTGCCAGCAGACAGGACAGCTTTACCTACGAGCAGTACTTC.

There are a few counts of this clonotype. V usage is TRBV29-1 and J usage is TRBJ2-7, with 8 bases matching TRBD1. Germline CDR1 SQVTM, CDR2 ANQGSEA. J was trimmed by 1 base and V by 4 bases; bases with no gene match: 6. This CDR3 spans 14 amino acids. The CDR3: CSVGETGVSYEQYF. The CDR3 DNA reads TGCAGCGTTGGGGAGACAGGGGTATCCTACGAGCAGTACTTC.

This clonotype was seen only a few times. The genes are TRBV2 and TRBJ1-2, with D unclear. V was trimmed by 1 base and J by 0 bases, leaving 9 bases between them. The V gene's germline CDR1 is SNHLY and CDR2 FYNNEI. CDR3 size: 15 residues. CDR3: CASSEEVFPNYGYTF. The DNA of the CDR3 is TGTGCCAGCAGTGAAGAGGTTTTTCCTAACTATGGCTACACCTTC.

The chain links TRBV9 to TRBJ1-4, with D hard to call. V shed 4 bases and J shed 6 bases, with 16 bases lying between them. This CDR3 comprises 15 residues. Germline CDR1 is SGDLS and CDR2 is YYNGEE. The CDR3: CASSLGPSWDEKLFF. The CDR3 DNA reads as TGTGCCAGCAGCCTTGGGCCTTCCTGGGATGAAAAACTGTTTTTT.

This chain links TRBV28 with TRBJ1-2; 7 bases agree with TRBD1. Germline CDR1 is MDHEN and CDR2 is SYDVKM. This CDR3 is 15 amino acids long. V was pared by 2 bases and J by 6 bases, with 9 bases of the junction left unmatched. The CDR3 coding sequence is TGTGCCAGCAGTTTACGCCTCGGGACAGCCCATGGCTACACCTTC. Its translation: CASSLRLGTAHGYTF.

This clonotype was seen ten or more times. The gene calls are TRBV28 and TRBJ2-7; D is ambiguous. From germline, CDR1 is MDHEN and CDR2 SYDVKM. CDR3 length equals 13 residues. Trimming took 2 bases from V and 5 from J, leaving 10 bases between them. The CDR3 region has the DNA TGTGCCAGCAGTTTACCCGGACGGGACGAGCAGTACTTC. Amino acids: CASSLPGRDEQYF.

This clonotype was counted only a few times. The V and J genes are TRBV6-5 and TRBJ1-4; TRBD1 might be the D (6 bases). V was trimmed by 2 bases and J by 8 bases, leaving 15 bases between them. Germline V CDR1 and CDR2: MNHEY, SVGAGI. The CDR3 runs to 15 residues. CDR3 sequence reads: CASSYTSGGYEKLFF. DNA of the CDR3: TGTGCCAGCAGTTACACCTCGGGGGGCTACGAAAAACTGTTTTTT.

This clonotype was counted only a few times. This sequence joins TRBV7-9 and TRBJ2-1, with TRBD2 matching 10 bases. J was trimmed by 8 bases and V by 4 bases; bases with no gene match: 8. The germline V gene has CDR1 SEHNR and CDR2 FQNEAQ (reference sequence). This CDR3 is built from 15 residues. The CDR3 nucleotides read TGTGCCAGCAGCTCAGAGCGGGAGGGCCTAGATGAGCAGTTCTTC. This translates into CASSSEREGLDEQFF.

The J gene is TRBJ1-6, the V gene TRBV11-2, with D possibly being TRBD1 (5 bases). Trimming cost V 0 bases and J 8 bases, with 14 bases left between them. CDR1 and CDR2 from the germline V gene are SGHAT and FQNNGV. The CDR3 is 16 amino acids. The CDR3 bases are TGTGCCAGCAGCTTAGATCTAAGGCAGGGATATTCACCCCTCCACTTT. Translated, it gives CASSLDLRQGYSPLHF.

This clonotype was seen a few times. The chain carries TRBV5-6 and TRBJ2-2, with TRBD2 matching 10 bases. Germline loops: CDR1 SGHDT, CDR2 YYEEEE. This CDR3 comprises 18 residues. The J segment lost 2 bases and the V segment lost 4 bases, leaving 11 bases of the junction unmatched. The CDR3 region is CASSLFHSGGGNTGELFF. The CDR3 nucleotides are TGTGCCAGCAGCCTGTTCCACAGCGGGGGGGGAAACACCGGGGAGCTGTTTTTT.

CDR3: CASSATRGRETQYF. The CDR3 nucleotides read TGTGCCAGCAGCGCTACCAGGGGTAGAGAGACCCAGTACTTC. The chain combines TRBV12-3 or TRBV12-4 with TRBJ2-5, with D possibly matching TRBD1 (6 bases). The CDR3 is 14 residues long. Trimming took 6 bases from V and 4 from J, leaving 15 bases between them.

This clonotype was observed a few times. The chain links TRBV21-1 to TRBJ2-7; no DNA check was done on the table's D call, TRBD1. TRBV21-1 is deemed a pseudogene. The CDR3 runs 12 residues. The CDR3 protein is CASSKKTGKQYF. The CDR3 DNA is TGTGCCAGCAGCAAGAAGACAGGGAAGCAGTACTTC.

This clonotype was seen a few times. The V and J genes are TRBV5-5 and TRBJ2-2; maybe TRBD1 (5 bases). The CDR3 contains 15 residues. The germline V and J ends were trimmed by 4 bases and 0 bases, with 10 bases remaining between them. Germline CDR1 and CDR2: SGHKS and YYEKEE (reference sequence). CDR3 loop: CASSEGASNTGELFF. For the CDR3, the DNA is TGTGCCAGCAGCGAAGGGGCGTCGAACACCGGGGAGCTGTTTTTT.